Listed below are T cell receptor beta chains from one sample, sequenced in a study of cytomegalovirus exposure and HLA in healthy donors. Clones were sequenced by immunoSEQ multiplex PCR, and TCRdb holds only the in-frame ones, with some missing. The sample has some 140,000 clones; roughly 74% are singletons. Sequencing was carried out using PBMCs. These receptors originate from a man aged 18 to 29 in good health and CMV-seronegative. Both conserved end residues are part of each CDR3. The size field is filled for only some rows; it gives once, few, many or a size class.

TRBV2,NA,TRBJ1-5,CASSGNRGGSNQPQHF
TRBV5-1,NA,TRBJ2-7,CASSLAQVTTYEQYF
TRBV29-1,NA,TRBJ2-1,CSVRGHYSYNEQFF
TRBV18,NA,TRBJ2-5,CASSLRTSGETQYF
TRBV6-5,NA,TRBJ1-3,CASARGAGNTIYF
TRBV2,NA,TRBJ2-2,CASRGLAGTGELFF
TRBV5-8,once,TRBJ1-1,CASSVRDRATEAFF
TRBV5-5,once,TRBJ1-5,CASSPARVYRDSQPQHF
TRBV5-5,NA,TRBJ2-2,CASSLFRAGVGTGELFF
TRBV11-2,few,TRBJ1-2,CASSLGVGSGGYTF
TRBV7-8,NA,TRBJ2-5,CASSLGPAGGPFTETQYF
TRBV6-5,NA,TRBJ1-5,CASSYSGQGTVQPQHF
TRBV2,few,TRBJ2-3,CASSLSIPPQYF
TRBV5-1,NA,TRBJ2-7,CASSTGQVYEQYF
TRBV27,NA,TRBJ1-5,CASSLAGGQPQHF
TRBV19,NA,TRBJ1-5,CASDPGRVGDQPQHF
TRBV5-4,NA,TRBJ2-1,CASSLALAGLNNEQFF
TRBV6-6,few,TRBJ1-4,CATLDRGKLFF
TRBV29-1,NA,TRBJ1-2,CSVGDGQGSHYGYTF
TRBV29-1,NA,TRBJ2-7,CSVGTPSREQYF
TRBV5-1,NA,TRBJ2-3,CASSLDTGTTDTQYF
TRBV5-4,once,TRBJ2-5,CASSRPMLSGREETQYF
TRBV25-1,NA,TRBJ1-5,CASSESAGRSNQPQHF
TRBV10-2,NA,TRBJ2-1,CASSWDYYNEQFF
TRBV5-6,NA,TRBJ2-5,CASSLGAGNRETQYF
TRBV7-2,once,TRBJ2-1,CASSLDLAGAGNEQFF
TRBV21-1,few,TRBJ1-6,CASSTTGDNSPLHF
TRBV9,NA,TRBJ1-1,CASSEETGLYKAFF
TRBV28,few,TRBJ1-1,CASSPQTQLNTEAFF
TRBV2,NA,TRBJ2-3,CASSPNDLTRPTQYF
TRBV30,NA,TRBJ1-1,CAWSVQGDTEAFF
TRBV6-1,NA,TRBJ2-7,CASSEGRTGIWYEQYF
TRBV2,NA,TRBJ2-5,CATKAGTSGGQRWETQYF
TRBV7-2,NA,TRBJ2-4,CASSSGQGNIQYF
TRBV7-9,NA,TRBJ1-1,CASSLVTVNTEAFF
TRBV9,NA,TRBJ2-6,CASSLRGTGLAGDFSGANVLTF
TRBV7-9,NA,TRBJ2-7,CASSFDSYEQYF
TRBV5-4,NA,TRBJ2-5,CASSYAVQEAQYF
TRBV28,NA,TRBJ1-2,CASSFPGFSGYTF
TRBV11-2,NA,TRBJ2-3,CASSYITSGGASDTQYF
TRBV6-4,few,TRBJ2-1,CASSRDRNGINEQFF
TRBV4-3,NA,TRBJ2-1,CASSLTYPVSSYNEQFF
TRBV2,NA,TRBJ1-6,CASSEAGGVGYNSPLHF
TRBV5-1,NA,TRBJ1-2,CASSLTGDYGYTF
TRBV7-2,NA,TRBJ2-3,CASRGGMSSTDTQYF